These 28 T cell receptor beta chains share one sample of origin, sequenced in a study of shared clonotypes between healthy human individuals. Produced via immunoSEQ multiplex PCR; TCRdb's table is partial and in-frame only. The table lists hundreds of thousands of clones, about 97% of them singletons. Naivety among CD8 cells was defined by CD45RO negativity and positive CCR7 selection, thereby excluding terminally differentiated effector memory CD45RA+ cells. The sequencing input was naive CD8+ T cells sorted from blood. The origin of the receptors is a young man in good health.

The chain joins TRBV5-1 to TRBJ2-7; 8 nucleotides match TRBD2. Looked up from germline, CDR1 is SGHRS and CDR2 is YFSETQ. V shed 4 bases and J 2 bases; nucleotides not matched to a gene: 17. CDR3 length: 18 amino acids. The CDR3: CASSNAAGDLRLTYEQYF. The CDR3 coding sequence is TGCGCCAGCAGCAATGCAGCGGGAGACCTACGCTTAACCTACGAGCAGTACTTC.

Concerning this clone itself: Germline is not matched at one junction end, which may reflect a read error. The chain has TRBV19 and TRBJ1-1, with no clear D. This CDR3 is built from 12 residues. The germline V gene encodes CDR1 LNHDA and CDR2 SQIVND (reference sequence). CDR3 region: CASSPDGADAFF. CDR3 coding DNA: TGTGCCAGTAGTCCCGACGGAGCTGATGCTTTCTTT.

This clone showed up just once. The chain recombines TRBV28 with TRBJ2-1; D call uncertain. V was shortened by 4 bases and J by 8 bases, with 12 bases between the two germline ends. The CDR3 covers 13 residues. Germline V gives CDR1 MDHEN, CDR2 SYDVKM. The CDR3 here is CASSSLYADEQFF. CDR3 nucleotide sequence: TGTGCCAGCAGTTCGCTTTATGCGGATGAGCAGTTCTTC.

CDR3 in amino acids: CASSYNQGENEQYF. In DNA form, the CDR3 reads TGTGCCAGCAGTTACAATCAGGGAGAAAACGAGCAGTACTTC. The chain has TRBV6-6 and TRBJ2-7; D might be TRBD1 or TRBD2, each matching 5 bases. CDR3 length: 14 residues. Trimming removed 2 bases at V and 5 bases at J, with 13 bases between. The germline V gene has CDR1 MNHNY and CDR2 SVGAGI (reference sequence).

The V gene is TRBV30, the J gene TRBJ2-7; the D is unclear. Germline values: CDR1 GTSNPN, CDR2 SVGIG (reference sequence). Between the trimmed V and J ends, which lost 5 bases and 7 bases, there was a span of 15 bases. This CDR3 has 12 residues. CDR3 bases: TGTGCCTGGGGGATATGGATGGGGGAGCAGTACTTC. Translating gives CAWGIWMGEQYF.

J is TRBJ1-1 and V is TRBV14, with TRBD1 matching 9 bases. The CDR3 is made up of 14 amino acids. Germline trimming cut 4 bases from V and 5 bases from J; bases unmatched to any gene: 5. Germline V gene data show CDR1 as SGHDN and CDR2 as FVKESK. The CDR3 sequence: CASSPWTGETEAFF. DNA of the CDR3: TGTGCCAGCAGCCCGTGGACAGGGGAAACTGAAGCTTTCTTT.

The chain couples TRBV7-8 to TRBJ2-5, with D possibly matching TRBD2 (6 bases). Germline CDR1 is SGHVS and CDR2 is FQNEAQ. Trimming cost V 5 bases and J 0 bases, with 13 bases left between them. This CDR3 has 15 amino acids. CDR3 residues: CASSGLGLYQETQYF. The CDR3 region has the DNA TGTGCCAGCAGCGGGCTGGGACTTTACCAAGAGACCCAGTACTTC. Variable domain in full (rest from reference TRBV7-8 and TRBJ2-5): GAGVSQSPRYKVAKRGQDVALRCDPISGHVSLFWYQQALGQGPEFLTYFQNEAQLDKSGLPSDRFFAERPEGSVSTLKIQRTQQEDSAVYLCASSGLGLYQETQYFGPGTRLLVL.

This clone appeared a single time. J is TRBJ2-2 and V is TRBV5-1; the D is unclear. The CDR3 length is 14 residues. Trimming cost V 4 bases and J 3 bases, with 10 bases left between them. Germline V gene sequence: CDR1 SGHRS, CDR2 YFSETQ. The CDR3 sequence is CASSSIWHTGELFF. CDR3 sequence (DNA): TGCGCCAGCAGCAGTATATGGCACACCGGGGAGCTGTTTTTT. The whole variable domain, filled in from reference TRBV5-1 and TRBJ2-2, reads KAGVTQTPRYLIKTRGQQVTLSCSPISGHRSVSWYQQTPGQGLQFLFEYFSETQRNKGNFPGRFSGRQFSNSRSEMNVSTLELGDSALYLCASSSIWHTGELFFGEGSRLTVL.

The chain couples TRBV29-1 to TRBJ2-7, with 9 bases fitting TRBD2. The CDR3 spans 14 residues. Trimming removed 5 bases from V and 3 bases from J; junction bases left unmatched: 8. Germline CDR1 reads SQVTM; CDR2 reads ANQGSEA. The CDR3 reads CSVSGPSGIYEQYF. As DNA, the CDR3 is TGCAGCGTTTCAGGCCCTAGCGGGATCTACGAGCAGTACTTC.

The J gene is TRBJ2-1, the V gene TRBV6-1; possibly TRBD1 for D (6 bases). With 6 bases removed from V and 7 bases from J, the gap between germline ends came to 13 bases. CDR1 is MNHNS and CDR2 is SASEGT in the germline V gene. The CDR3 has 13 residues. Here the CDR3 reads CASSQIGGNEQFF. The CDR3 region has the DNA TGTGCCAGCAGCCAGATAGGGGGTAATGAGCAGTTCTTC.

This chain connects TRBV7-9 to TRBJ1-3; D is unclear. V was clipped by 5 bases and J by 4 bases, with 18 bases between them. The CDR3 runs 16 residues. CDR1 SEHNR and CDR2 FQNEAQ come from the germline V gene (reference sequence). In DNA, the CDR3 is TGTGCCAGCAGCCCCGCTGGGATTCAGTCGGGAAACACCATATATTTT. Protein sequence: CASSPAGIQSGNTIYF.

This chain joins TRBV9 and TRBJ2-7; 7 positions agree with TRBD2. V lost 4 bases to trimming and J lost 2 bases; unmatched junction nucleotides: 9. Germline CDR1 and CDR2: SGDLS and YYNGEE. The CDR3 sequence is 15 residues long. The CDR3 bases are TGTGCCAGCAGCTCCTCCGGGACTAATACCTACGAGCAGTACTTC. It translates to CASSSSGTNTYEQYF. The full variable domain, its missing parts supplied by reference TRBV9 and TRBJ2-7, is DSGVTQTPKHLITATGQRVTLRCSPRSGDLSVYWYQQSLDQGLQFLIQYYNGEERAKGNILERFSAQQFPDLHSELNLSSLELGDSALYFCASSSSGTNTYEQYFGPGTRLTVT.

V and J are TRBV29-1 and TRBJ1-2, with D possibly being TRBD1 (6 bases). Germline CDR1 is SQVTM and CDR2 is ANQGSEA. Trimming stripped 4 bases from V and 8 bases from J, with 14 bases between. The CDR3 is 12 residues long. The CDR3: CSVGEGVGGYTF. CDR3 bases: TGCAGCGTTGGTGAGGGGGTTGGCGGCTACACCTTC.

As concerns this clone: Distinct nucleotide sequences in the sample also encode this CDR3. The chain combines TRBV18 with TRBJ2-7, with D perhaps TRBD1 (5 bases). V lost 2 bases to trimming and J lost 3 bases, with 8 bases between them. The CDR3 length is 13 residues. Germline V gene sequence: CDR1 KGHSH, CDR2 LQKENI. CDR3 nucleotides: TGTGCCAGCTCACCAGACAGCAGCTACGAGCAGTACTTC. Protein product: CASSPDSSYEQYF.

This chain links TRBV9 with TRBJ2-3, with a tentative D call TRBD1 (5 bases). Germline values: CDR1 SGDLS, CDR2 YYNGEE. V lost 3 bases and J lost 1, with 12 bases in between. This CDR3 has 15 residues. CDR3 nucleotide sequence: TGTGCCAGCAGCGAAGGGGTCACCCGCACAGATACGCAGTATTTT. This codes for CASSEGVTRTDTQYF. The variable domain in full, with the rest retrieved from reference TRBV9 and TRBJ2-3, is DSGVTQTPKHLITATGQRVTLRCSPRSGDLSVYWYQQSLDQGLQFLIQYYNGEERAKGNILERFSAQQFPDLHSELNLSSLELGDSALYFCASSEGVTRTDTQYFGPGTRLTVL.

DNA for the CDR3: TGCAGCGTTGAAGGGGTTGGGGAGACCCAGTACTTC. Amino acid sequence: CSVEGVGETQYF. This sequence joins TRBV29-1 and TRBJ2-5; D remains ambiguous. The CDR3 loop spans 12 amino acids. The V gene lost 1 base and the J gene lost 5 bases, with 8 bases spanning the gap. Germline CDR1 is SQVTM and CDR2 is ANQGSEA.

The chain has TRBV28 and TRBJ2-7; TRBD1 matches at 7 bases. The CDR3 consists of 14 residues. Germline CDR1 MDHEN, CDR2 SYDVKM. Germline trimming cut 5 bases from V and 5 bases from J; bases unmatched to any gene: 9. The CDR3 DNA reads as TGTGCCAGCAGTCCCCGGACAGGTCCGGACGAGCAGTACTTC. Amino acid sequence: CASSPRTGPDEQYF. The full variable domain, rest sourced from reference TRBV28 and TRBJ2-7, is DVKVTQSSRYLVKRTGEKVFLECVQDMDHENMFWYRQDPGLGLRLIYFSYDVKMKEKGDIPEGYSVSREKKERFSLILESASTNQTSMYLCASSPRTGPDEQYFGPGTRLTVT.

J is TRBJ2-2 and V is TRBV29-1, with unresolved D. V was trimmed by 4 bases and J by 3 bases, leaving 9 bases between them. The germline gives CDR1 SQVTM, CDR2 ANQGSEA. The CDR3 loop spans 13 amino acids. The CDR3 reads CSVATVDTGELFF. CDR3 coding DNA: TGCAGCGTTGCTACAGTCGACACCGGGGAGCTGTTTTTT.

In DNA, the CDR3 is TGTGCCAGCAGCCAAGATAGTGGGACTTTGAGCCGCTACGAGCAGTACTTC. It is translated as CASSQDSGTLSRYEQYF. The chain employs TRBV14 and TRBJ2-7; a weak D match, TRBD2 (6 bases). This CDR3 is built from 17 residues. Germline assignment: CDR1 SGHDN and CDR2 FVKESK. The germline V and J ends were trimmed by 0 bases and 3 bases, with 18 bases remaining between them.

This clone was recorded once. This rearrangement joins TRBV5-4 to TRBJ2-7; either TRBD1 or TRBD2 may fit D (7 bases each). This CDR3 comprises 15 residues. The V gene's germline CDR1 is SGHNT and CDR2 YYREEE (reference sequence). V dropped 5 bases and J dropped 6 bases, with 21 bases sitting between them. CDR3 protein: CASSSDRMGGAEQYF. The CDR3 DNA reads TGTGCCAGCAGTTCGGACAGGATGGGAGGGGCCGAGCAGTACTTC.

The CDR3 bases are TGCGCCAGCAGCTTGGTCCAGGGAGCAGGAGAGACCCAGTACTTC. It is translated as CASSLVQGAGETQYF. The chain combines TRBV5-1 with TRBJ2-5; perhaps D is TRBD1 or TRBD2 (5 bases each). Trimming shortened V by 0 bases and J by 4 bases, and 13 bases separated the two germline ends. There are 15 residues in the CDR3. CDR1 is SGHRS and CDR2 is YFSETQ in the germline V gene. Variable domain in full (rest from reference TRBV5-1 and TRBJ2-5): KAGVTQTPRYLIKTRGQQVTLSCSPISGHRSVSWYQQTPGQGLQFLFEYFSETQRNKGNFPGRFSGRQFSNSRSEMNVSTLELGDSALYLCASSLVQGAGETQYFGPGTRLLVL.

CDR3 region: CSVVGLEESTGELFF. CDR3 nucleotide sequence: TGCAGCGTTGTTGGCTTGGAGGAATCCACCGGGGAGCTGTTTTTT. V is TRBV29-1 and J is TRBJ2-2, with TRBD2 as a possible D gene (5 bases). CDR1 is SQVTM and CDR2 is ANQGSEA in the germline V gene. The V gene lost 4 bases and the J gene lost 4 bases, with 16 bases spanning the gap. This CDR3 is 15 amino acids long.

This clone was observed once. The chain uses TRBV7-6 and TRBJ1-5; TRBD1 might be the D (6 bases). Trimming shortened V by 3 bases and J by 6 bases, and 15 bases separated the two germline ends. Germline values: CDR1 SGHVS, CDR2 FNYEAQ. There are 15 residues in the CDR3. CDR3 DNA sequence: TGTGCCAGCAGCTTGGGAAGGGGGTTCGGTCAGCCCCAGCATTTT. Translated: CASSLGRGFGQPQHF.

The chain combines TRBV2 with TRBJ2-3; 15 bases fit TRBD2. Germline V lookup: CDR1 SNHLY, CDR2 FYNNEI. V dropped 5 bases and J dropped 2; count of bases not matched to a gene: 8. The CDR3 is made up of 18 amino acids. CDR3 amino acids: CASSPTGTSGRTTDTQYF. The CDR3 DNA reads TGTGCCAGCAGTCCAACCGGGACTAGCGGGAGGACCACAGATACGCAGTATTTT.

The rearrangement links TRBV29-1 to TRBJ2-1; 10 bases agree with TRBD1. CDR3 length: 13 residues. Germline V gene lookup returns CDR1 SQVTM and CDR2 ANQGSEA. J was trimmed by 9 bases and V by 4 bases; bases with no gene match: 6. CDR3 bases: TGCAGCGTTGGTCCCGGACAGGGGGTTGAGCAGTTCTTC. Protein: CSVGPGQGVEQFF.

Note on this clone: Sequence at one end of the junction differs from germline and may be a read error. The chain's CDR3 is CASSPRTAPEETQYF. The CDR3 coding sequence is TGTGCTAGCAGCCCTCGGACAGCTCCTGAAGAGACCCAGTACTTC. The chain joins TRBV7-7 to TRBJ2-5; possibly TRBD1 for D (6 bases). CDR3 length: 15 amino acids. Per the germline V gene, CDR1 is SSHAT and CDR2 is FNYEAQ (reference sequence).

The J gene is TRBJ1-5, the V gene TRBV21-1; whether TRBD1, the table's D call, matches the DNA was not checked. TRBV21-1 is tagged as a pseudogene. CDR3 length: 14 residues. CDR3 coding DNA: TGTGCCAGCAGCAAAGGGCCAGGGGGGAAGCCCCAGCATTTT. Translation gives CASSKGPGGKPQHF.

The chain recombines TRBV28 with TRBJ1-2; D might be TRBD1 (5 bases). Deletions cut 7 bases from V and 4 bases from J, with 19 bases between. The CDR3 length is 15 residues. CDR1 MDHEN and CDR2 SYDVKM come from the germline V gene. CDR3 sequence: CASTHPRDGVYGYTF. The CDR3 bases are TGTGCCAGCACCCATCCAAGGGACGGAGTCTATGGCTACACCTTC.